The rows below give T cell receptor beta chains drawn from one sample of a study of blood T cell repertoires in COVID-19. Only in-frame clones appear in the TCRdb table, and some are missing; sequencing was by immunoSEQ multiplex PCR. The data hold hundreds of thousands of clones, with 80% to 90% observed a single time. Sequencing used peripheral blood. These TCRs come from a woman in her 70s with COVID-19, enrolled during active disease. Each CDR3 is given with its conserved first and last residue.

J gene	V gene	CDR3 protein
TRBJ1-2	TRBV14	CASSPWGGGSYGYTF
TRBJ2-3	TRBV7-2	CASSLAGPSDTQYF
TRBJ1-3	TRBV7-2	CASSFMSQGFRNTIYF
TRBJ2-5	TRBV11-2	CASSNRGGSETQYF
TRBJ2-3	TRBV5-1	CASSDSGGAPDTQYF
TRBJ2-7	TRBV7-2	CASSPTLGQGPREQYF
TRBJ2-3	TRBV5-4	CASSAGLDSSTDTQYF
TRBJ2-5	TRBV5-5	CASSFGLAGGVQETQYF
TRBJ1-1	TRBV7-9	CASSLNAGTEAFF
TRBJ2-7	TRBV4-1	CASSQPPGLSPYEQYF
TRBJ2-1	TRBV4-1	CASSIEGGQNNEQFF
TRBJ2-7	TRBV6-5	CASSLRGTSSYEQYF
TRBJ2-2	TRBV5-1	CASSLGQTLTGELFF
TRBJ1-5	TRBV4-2	CASSPFSNQPQHF
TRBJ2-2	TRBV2	CASSDARASGELFF
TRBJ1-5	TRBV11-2	CASSPLGGAVQPQHF
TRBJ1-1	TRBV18	CASSPSRYGEAFF
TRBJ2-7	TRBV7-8	CASSPFSGRFSSYEQYF
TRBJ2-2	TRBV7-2	CASGSDRFGELFF
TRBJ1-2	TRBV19	CASVEGGYGYTF
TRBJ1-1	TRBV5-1	CASSLPGTGTNTEAFF
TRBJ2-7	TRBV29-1	CSVSGTGRNEQYF
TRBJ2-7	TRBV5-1	CASSLVGTGVAYEQYF
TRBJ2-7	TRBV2	CASSGEGYEQYF
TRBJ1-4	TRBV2	CASSREGQGNEKLFF
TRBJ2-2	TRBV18	CASSPRRGGENTGELFF
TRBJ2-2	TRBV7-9	CASSSWTGPNGELFF
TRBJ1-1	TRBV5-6	CASSFSRSEAFF
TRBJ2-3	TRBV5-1	CASSPRDSTTDTQYF